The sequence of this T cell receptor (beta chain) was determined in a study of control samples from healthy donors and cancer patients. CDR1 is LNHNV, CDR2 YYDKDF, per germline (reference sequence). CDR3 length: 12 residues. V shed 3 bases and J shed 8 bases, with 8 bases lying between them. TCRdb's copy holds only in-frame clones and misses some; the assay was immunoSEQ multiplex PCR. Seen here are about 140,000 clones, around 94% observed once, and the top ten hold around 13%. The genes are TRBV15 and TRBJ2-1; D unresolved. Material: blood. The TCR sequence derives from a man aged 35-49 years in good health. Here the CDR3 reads CATSRIRDEQFF. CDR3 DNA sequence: TGTGCCACCAGCAGGATTAGGGATGAGCAGTTCTTC.